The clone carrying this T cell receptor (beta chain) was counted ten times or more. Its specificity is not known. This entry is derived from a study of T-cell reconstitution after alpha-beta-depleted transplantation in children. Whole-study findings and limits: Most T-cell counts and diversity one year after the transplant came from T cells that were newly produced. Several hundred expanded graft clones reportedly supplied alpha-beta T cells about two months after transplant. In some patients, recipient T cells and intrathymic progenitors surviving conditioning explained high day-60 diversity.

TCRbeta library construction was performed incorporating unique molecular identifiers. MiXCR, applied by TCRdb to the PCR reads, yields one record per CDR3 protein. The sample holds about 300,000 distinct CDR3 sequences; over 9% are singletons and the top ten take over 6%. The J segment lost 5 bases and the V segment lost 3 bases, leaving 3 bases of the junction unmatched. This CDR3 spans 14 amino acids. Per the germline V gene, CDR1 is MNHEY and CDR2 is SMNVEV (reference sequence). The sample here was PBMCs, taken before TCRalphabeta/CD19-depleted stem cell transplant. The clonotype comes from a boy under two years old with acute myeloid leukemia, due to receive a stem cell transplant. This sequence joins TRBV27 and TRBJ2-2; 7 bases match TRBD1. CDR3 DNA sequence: TGTGCCAGCAGTTTTCCCAGGGGGACCGGGGAGCTGTTTTTT. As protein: CASSFPRGTGELFF.